This T cell receptor beta chain was sequenced during a study of blood T cell repertoires in COVID-19. For the study at large: Acute and convalescent COVID-19 samples came from the United States, Italy and Spain.

Deletions cut 7 bases from V and 5 bases from J, with 14 bases between. CDR3 size: 13 residues. Germline V lookup: CDR1 MNHEY, CDR2 SVGAGI. Sequencing used immunoSEQ multiplex PCR; TCRdb keeps in-frame clones, though not all of them. This sample yields just under 65,000 clones, of which over 60% are seen a single time; around 5% belongs to the top ten. The material sequenced was peripheral blood. This TCR came from a human donor in a cohort sampled during active COVID-19. The chain combines TRBV6-5 with TRBJ1-1; a possible D gene is TRBD1 (6 bases). The CDR3 DNA sequence: TGTGCCAGCATCCTCCTACAGGGTACTGAAGCTTTCTTT. It encodes CASILLQGTEAFF.